The sequence of this T cell receptor beta chain was determined in a study of blood T cell repertoires in COVID-19. Clones were sequenced by immunoSEQ multiplex PCR, and TCRdb holds only the in-frame ones, with some missing. The sample holds over 150,000 clones, around 94% seen once. The CDR3 is made up of 13 amino acids. Germline lookup yields CDR1 SGHAT and CDR2 FQNNGV. Between the trimmed V and J ends, which lost 3 bases and 5 bases, there was a span of 10 bases. The rearrangement joins TRBV11-2 to TRBJ1-1, with D maybe TRBD1 (5 bases). This clonotype was sampled from a man aged 25-40 years with COVID-19, enrolled during active disease. Specimen: peripheral blood. The CDR3 loop reads CASSFQKGTEAFF. CDR3 in DNA: TGTGCCAGCAGCTTTCAAAAGGGGACTGAAGCTTTCTTT.